This T cell receptor beta chain was identified during a study of T cell responses to AZD1222 COVID-19 vaccine. Pooling covered second doses at about 4 or about 12 weeks. Clones were sequenced by immunoSEQ multiplex PCR, and TCRdb holds only the in-frame ones, with some missing. The sample contains around 270,000 clones, around 92% of which appear only once. Study-wide findings and caveats: Females outnumbered males among donors, who were mostly white British; clonal diversity was possibly underestimated.

In regard to this clone: Its matching antigen is unknown.

Losses at the gene ends were 9 bases for V and 6 bases for J; bases not matched to a gene: 6. The CDR3 has 13 residues. Germline V CDR1 and CDR2: LNHDA, SQIVND (reference sequence). The source is an adult who received the AZD1222 COVID-19 vaccine. Sample: peripheral blood, taken 28 days after the second AZD1222 dose. J is TRBJ1-4 and V is TRBV19; 8 bases are a match to TRBD1. DNA of the CDR3: TGTGCCAGCGGGACAGGAAGTTATGAAAAACTGTTTTTT. Translation gives CASGTGSYEKLFF.